This TCR beta chain comes out of a study of radiation and T cells in renal cell carcinoma. Documented treatment: 15 Gy SBRT to primary tumor, nephrectomy 4 weeks later. Deletions cut 0 bases from V and 4 bases from J, with 10 bases between. This CDR3 contains 16 residues. CDR1 and CDR2 from the germline V gene are LGHNA and YNFKEQ. This clone was observed a handful of times. Clones were sequenced by immunoSEQ multiplex PCR, and TCRdb holds only the in-frame ones, with some missing. The sample includes fewer than 20,000 clones, under 55% of them seen just once. This TCR was recovered from a man over 45 with renal cell carcinoma. This specimen was tumor tissue, taken from a patient whose treatment included radiotherapy and nephrectomy. The chain carries TRBV4-2 and TRBJ2-6; possibly TRBD1 for D (6 bases). The CDR3 nucleotides read TGTGCCAGCAGCCAAGAGAGGGGGTCAGGGGCCAACGTCCTGACTTTC. It yields the protein CASSQERGSGANVLTF.